This is a list of T cell receptor beta chains from one sample in a study of blood T cell repertoires in COVID-19. The repertoire was sequenced with immunoSEQ multiplex PCR; TCRdb's copy has only in-frame clones and lacks some. The profile covers 280,000 or so clones, with 70% to 90% appearing a single time and 6% to 6.5% taken by the ten largest. Source material: PBMCs or T cells enriched from blood (not recorded which). These TCRs come from a woman aged 35 to 49 who had recovered from COVID-19. Each CDR3 is given with its conserved first and last residue. D genes are given only for firm matches. Clone size is not always given. Where it is, it says once, few, many or a class for expanded clones.

CDR3: CSASGREDSNQPQHF; DNA: TGCAGTGCTAGTGGGAGGGAGGATAGCAATCAGCCCCAGCATTTT; size: .; V: TRBV20-1; D: .; J: TRBJ1-5
CDR3: CASSPRRGTGWGYEQYF; DNA: TGCGCCAGCAGCCCCCGTAGAGGGACAGGGTGGGGGTACGAGCAGTACTTC; size: .; V: TRBV4-3; D: TRBD1; J: TRBJ2-7
CDR3: CATSETGSYEQYF; DNA: TGTGCCACCAGTGAAACGGGCTCCTACGAGCAGTACTTC; size: .; V: TRBV24-1; D: .; J: TRBJ2-7
CDR3: CASSKRQVRETQYF; DNA: TGTGCCAGCAGCAAAAGACAGGTGCGGGAGACCCAGTACTTC; size: .; V: TRBV2; D: .; J: TRBJ2-5
CDR3: CATSREGRINSPLHF; DNA: TGTGCCACCAGCAGGGAGGGGCGGATCAATTCACCCCTCCACTTT; size: .; V: TRBV15; D: .; J: TRBJ1-6
CDR3: CASSLSDTEAFF; DNA: TGTGCCAGCAGCTTATCGGACACTGAAGCTTTCTTT; size: .; V: TRBV11-3; D: .; J: TRBJ1-1
CDR3: CASSSTGIGNTIYF; DNA: TGTGCCAGCAGCTCGACAGGGATTGGAAACACCATATATTTT; size: .; V: TRBV28; D: TRBD1; J: TRBJ1-3
CDR3: CASSLPETGGPQHF; DNA: TGTGCCAGCAGTTTACCCGAGACAGGGGGGCCCCAGCATTTT; size: .; V: TRBV28; D: TRBD1; J: TRBJ1-5
CDR3: CASSLEQAPLYEQYF; DNA: TGTGCCAGCAGTTTAGAACAGGCCCCCCTTTACGAGCAGTACTTC; size: .; V: TRBV28; D: .; J: TRBJ2-7
CDR3: CASSYSGRDNIQYF; DNA: TGTGCCAGCAGTTACAGCGGGAGAGATAACATTCAGTACTTC; size: .; V: TRBV6-5; D: TRBD2; J: TRBJ2-4
CDR3: CASSTGGGTEAFF; DNA: TGTGCCAGCAGTACAGGGGGAGGGACTGAAGCTTTCTTT; size: .; V: TRBV2; D: TRBD1; J: TRBJ1-1
CDR3: CASSRGDRGLSYEQYF; DNA: TGTGCCAGCAGTAGAGGAGACAGGGGGCTCTCCTACGAGCAGTACTTC; size: .; V: TRBV6-2/TRBV6-3; D: TRBD1; J: TRBJ2-7
CDR3: CASSSDRPGGTQYF; DNA: TGTGCCAGCAGTTCTGACAGGCCAGGAGGGACCCAGTACTTC; size: .; V: TRBV28; D: .; J: TRBJ2-5
CDR3: CASSVEGTSYAGQYF; DNA: TGTGCCAGCAGCGTAGAGGGGACATCCTACGCGGGGCAGTACTTC; size: .; V: TRBV9; D: .; J: TRBJ2-7
CDR3: CASSSTGNTEAFF; DNA: TGTGCCAGCAGCTCGACAGGGAACACTGAAGCTTTCTTT; size: few; V: TRBV7-3; D: .; J: TRBJ1-1
CDR3: CASSFVRSGGYTF; DNA: TGTGCCAGCAGTTTTGTCCGTTCGGGTGGCTACACCTTC; size: .; V: TRBV12-3/TRBV12-4; D: .; J: TRBJ1-2
CDR3: CAWSGTAQGPQHF; DNA: TGTGCCTGGAGTGGGACAGCGCAGGGGCCCCAGCATTTT; size: .; V: TRBV30; D: .; J: TRBJ1-5
CDR3: CASSLGQGNSPLHF; DNA: TGTGCCAGCAGCTTGGGACAGGGGAATTCACCCCTCCACTTT; size: few; V: TRBV5-4; D: TRBD1; J: TRBJ1-6
CDR3: CASSMGQGTYGYTF; DNA: TGTGCCAGTAGTATGGGACAGGGTACCTATGGCTACACCTTC; size: .; V: TRBV19; D: TRBD1; J: TRBJ1-2
CDR3: CASSQNPGTDNQPQHF; DNA: TGCGCCAGCAGCCAAAACCCCGGGACAGACAATCAGCCCCAGCATTTT; size: once; V: TRBV4-1; D: TRBD1; J: TRBJ1-5
CDR3: CAISGAGDEQYF; DNA: TGTGCCATCAGTGGGGCGGGTGACGAGCAGTACTTC; size: .; V: TRBV10-3; D: .; J: TRBJ2-7
CDR3: CASTPIANSPLHF; DNA: TGTGCCAGCACCCCAATAGCAAATTCACCCCTCCACTTT; size: few; V: TRBV2; D: .; J: TRBJ1-6
CDR3: CASSQTGLWVGEQFF; DNA: TGTGCCAGCAGCCAAACGGGACTATGGGTCGGGGAGCAGTTCTTC; size: .; V: TRBV3-1/TRBV3-2; D: TRBD2; J: TRBJ2-1
CDR3: CASSQPGLAGLKETQYF; DNA: TGCGCCAGCAGCCAACCGGGACTAGCGGGCCTTAAAGAGACCCAGTACTTC; size: .; V: TRBV5-1; D: TRBD2; J: TRBJ2-5
CDR3: CASSRDRATNEKLFF; DNA: TGTGCCAGCAGTCGGGACAGAGCAACTAATGAAAAACTGTTTTTT; size: .; V: TRBV6-5; D: TRBD1; J: TRBJ1-4
CDR3: CASSKRETQYF; DNA: TGTGCCAGCAGCAAGAGGGAGACCCAGTACTTC; size: .; V: TRBV11-2; D: .; J: TRBJ2-5
CDR3: CASSRVVAGVGTDTQYF; DNA: TGTGCCAGCAGCAGGGTAGTAGCGGGAGTAGGCACAGATACGCAGTATTTT; size: .; V: TRBV7-6; D: TRBD2; J: TRBJ2-3
CDR3: CASSQTSPVPASGSAYNEQFF; DNA: TGTGCCAGCAGCCAAACCTCCCCGGTCCCGGCTAGCGGGAGTGCCTACAATGAGCAGTTCTTC; size: .; V: TRBV3-1/TRBV3-2; D: TRBD2; J: TRBJ2-1
CDR3: CASSPSGTGELFF; DNA: TGCGCCAGCAGCCCATCGGGGACCGGGGAGCTGTTTTTT; size: few; V: TRBV4-1; D: .; J: TRBJ2-2
CDR3: CASISTSGRHEQFF; DNA: TGTGCCAGCATCTCTACTAGCGGGAGACATGAGCAGTTCTTC; size: .; V: TRBV3-1/TRBV3-2; D: TRBD2; J: TRBJ2-1
CDR3: CASSAGGSYEQYF; DNA: TGTGCCAGCAGCGCAGGGGGCTCCTACGAGCAGTACTTC; size: .; V: TRBV12-3/TRBV12-4; D: TRBD1; J: TRBJ2-7
CDR3: CSVRAGGPTDTQYF; DNA: TGCAGCGTCCGAGCGGGAGGGCCCACAGATACGCAGTATTTT; size: .; V: TRBV29-1; D: TRBD2; J: TRBJ2-3
CDR3: CASSQARGHNEQFF; DNA: TGTGCCAGCAGCCAAGCCCGTGGGCACAATGAGCAGTTCTTC; size: .; V: TRBV3-1/TRBV3-2; D: .; J: TRBJ2-1
CDR3: CASSLGLANTGELFF; DNA: TGTGCCAGCAGCTTGGGGCTGGCGAACACCGGGGAGCTGTTTTTT; size: .; V: TRBV7-3; D: .; J: TRBJ2-2
CDR3: CASSIQGRRAIVRQYF; DNA: TGTGCCAGCAGCATCCAAGGGCGGCGGGCAATCGTGCGGCAGTACTTC; size: .; V: TRBV11-2; D: .; J: TRBJ2-7
CDR3: CASSPGGYYNSPLHF; DNA: TGTGCCAGCTCACCAGGGGGCTATTATAATTCACCCCTCCACTTT; size: .; V: TRBV18; D: .; J: TRBJ1-6
CDR3: CASSALDRGLGYGYTF; DNA: TGTGCCAGCAGCGCCTTAGACAGGGGGCTCGGCTATGGCTACACCTTC; size: .; V: TRBV7-9; D: TRBD1; J: TRBJ1-2
CDR3: CASSYDRDRAYEQYF; DNA: TGTGCCAGCAGTTACGACCGGGACAGGGCCTACGAGCAGTACTTC; size: .; V: TRBV6-2/TRBV6-3; D: TRBD1; J: TRBJ2-7
CDR3: CASSPTDNEQFF; DNA: TGTGCCAGCAGCCCAACAGACAATGAGCAGTTCTTC; size: once; V: TRBV3-1/TRBV3-2; D: .; J: TRBJ2-1
CDR3: CASREQSNQPQHF; DNA: TGTGCCAGCAGGGAACAGAGCAATCAGCCCCAGCATTTT; size: .; V: TRBV28; D: .; J: TRBJ1-5
CDR3: CASSMEPRTDTQYF; DNA: TGTGCCAGTAGTATGGAGCCCCGCACAGATACGCAGTATTTT; size: .; V: TRBV19; D: .; J: TRBJ2-3
CDR3: CASSLGLFYEQYF; DNA: TGTGCCAGCAGCCTAGGACTTTTCTACGAGCAGTACTTC; size: once; V: TRBV7-9; D: .; J: TRBJ2-7
CDR3: CASSQDPTGSETQYF; DNA: TGTGCCAGCAGCCAAGATCCGACAGGGAGTGAGACCCAGTACTTC; size: .; V: TRBV3-1/TRBV3-2; D: TRBD1; J: TRBJ2-5
CDR3: CASSPSPTVNNEQFF; DNA: TGTGCCAGCAGCCCATCACCGACAGTTAACAATGAGCAGTTCTTC; size: .; V: TRBV3-1/TRBV3-2; D: .; J: TRBJ2-1
CDR3: CASVGGTGNQPQHF; DNA: TGTGCCAGCGTGGGGGGGACGGGCAATCAGCCCCAGCATTTT; size: .; V: TRBV2; D: .; J: TRBJ1-5
CDR3: CASSTRQGFGELFF; DNA: TGTGCTAGCAGCACCCGGCAGGGGTTCGGGGAGCTGTTTTTT; size: .; V: TRBV7-7; D: .; J: TRBJ2-2
CDR3: CASSRQSPPTNEKLFF; DNA: TGTGCCAGTAGTCGACAGTCGCCGCCAACTAATGAAAAACTGTTTTTT; size: .; V: TRBV19; D: .; J: TRBJ1-4
CDR3: CASSPQASISSGANVLTF; DNA: TGTGCCAGCTCACCTCAGGCCTCTATTTCCTCTGGGGCCAACGTCCTGACTTTC; size: .; V: TRBV18; D: .; J: TRBJ2-6
CDR3: CASSELGQGVGGYTF; DNA: TGTGCCAGCAGTGAACTGGGACAGGGGGTTGGTGGCTACACCTTC; size: .; V: TRBV2; D: TRBD1; J: TRBJ1-2